The 20 T cell receptor beta chains given below trace back to one sample, sequenced in a study of response to subunit inactivated influenza vaccine. MiXCR was run by TCRdb on the RT-PCR reads, yielding one entry per CDR3 protein. This sample has roughly 700,000 distinct CDR3 sequences, with more than 11% found just once. Sequencing used PBMCs from blood, obtained around 15 days before vaccination. Receptors were obtained from a man aged 45-65 years who received an inactivated influenza vaccine.

In its sample, this clonotype was seen a few times. The chain uses TRBV18 and TRBJ2-7; D possibly uses TRBD1 or TRBD2 (5 bases each). V lost 4 bases and J lost 5, with 15 bases in between. Germline loops: CDR1 KGHSH, CDR2 LQKENI. The CDR3 length is 14 residues. Here the CDR3 reads CASSRGRETHEQYF. The CDR3 region has the DNA TGTGCCAGCTCACGGGGCAGGGAGACCCACGAGCAGTACTTC.

This clonotype was seen just once. The chain employs TRBV6-1 and TRBJ2-1, with 12 bases lining up with TRBD2. Germline V gene sequence: CDR1 MNHNS, CDR2 SASEGT. CDR3 size: 19 residues. V lost 5 bases, J lost 4 bases, and 15 bases stayed unmatched. CDR3 DNA sequence: TGTGCCAGCAGTCTAGCGGGGGGGGCTCTAGGTCGCCGGTACAATGAGCAGTTCTTC. This encodes CASSLAGGALGRRYNEQFF.

This chain links TRBV20-1 with TRBJ2-1; 11 bases fit TRBD2. The length of the CDR3 is 14 residues. Germline lookup yields CDR1 DFQATT and CDR2 SNEGSKA (reference sequence). Unmatched junction bases numbered 6, after V lost 6 bases and J lost 5 bases. The CDR3 here is CSASGTSGDNEQFF. DNA for the CDR3: TGCAGTGCATCAGGGACTAGCGGAGACAATGAGCAGTTCTTC.

This clonotype was recorded a few times. The chain uses TRBV13 and TRBJ2-7; 10 bases line up with TRBD2. V shed 4 bases and J 5 bases; nucleotides not matched to a gene: 5. Germline-derived CDR1 and CDR2 are PRHDT and FYEKMQ (reference sequence). The CDR3 totals 14 residues. CDR3 coding DNA: TGTGCCAGCAGCTCGGGACTAGCGATGGACGAGCAGTACTTC. Translating it yields CASSSGLAMDEQYF.

The chain recombines TRBV9 with TRBJ2-5, with D possibly being TRBD1 (5 bases). V was clipped by 0 bases and J by 2 bases, with 8 bases between them. The CDR3 runs to 14 residues. The germline CDR1 and CDR2 sequences are SGDLS and YYNGEE. CDR3 sequence: CASSVAQGQETQYF. DNA for the CDR3: TGTGCCAGCAGCGTAGCCCAGGGACAAGAGACCCAGTACTTC. Based on the CDR3 plus reference TRBV9 and TRBJ2-5, the full variable domain is DSGVTQTPKHLITATGQRVTLRCSPRSGDLSVYWYQQSLDQGLQFLIQYYNGEERAKGNILERFSAQQFPDLHSELNLSSLELGDSALYFCASSVAQGQETQYFGPGTRLLVL.

As DNA, the CDR3 is TGTGCCAGCAGCAGCCGCGGGACTAGTAACAATGAGCAGTTCTTC. It codes for CASSSRGTSNNEQFF. V gene TRBV27 combines with J gene TRBJ2-1, with 8 bases aligning to TRBD2. Germline loops: CDR1 MNHEY, CDR2 SMNVEV (reference sequence). The J segment lost 5 bases and the V segment lost 6 bases, leaving 9 bases of the junction unmatched. CDR3 length: 15 amino acids.

The rearrangement uses TRBV20-1 and TRBJ2-7; 7 bases match TRBD1. CDR1 DFQATT and CDR2 SNEGSKA come from the germline V gene (reference sequence). There are 14 residues in the CDR3. Trimming at V came to 7 bases and at J to 0 bases, leaving 9 bases not matched to a gene. The chain's CDR3 is CSGEDRLRSYEQYF. CDR3 in DNA: TGCAGTGGAGAGGACAGGTTGCGCTCCTACGAGCAGTACTTC.

The chain employs TRBV9 and TRBJ2-3; 8 bases agree with TRBD2. The V gene end was trimmed by 2 bases and the J gene end by 2 bases; junction bases not matched to a gene: 16. Germline V gene lookup returns CDR1 SGDLS and CDR2 YYNGEE. CDR3 length: 19 amino acids. The CDR3 DNA reads TGTGCCAGCAGCGTTCCAAAAGCGGGAGATAAGGGAAACACAGATACGCAGTATTTT. It encodes CASSVPKAGDKGNTDTQYF.

This chain connects TRBV5-1 to TRBJ1-6, with D perhaps TRBD1 (6 bases). V lost 4 bases to trimming and J lost 8 bases, with 13 bases between them. Germline values: CDR1 SGHRS, CDR2 YFSETQ. This CDR3 is built from 14 residues. CDR3 DNA: TGCGCCAGCAGCGAGGGGGGGGGGTATTCACCCCTCCACTTT. Residues: CASSEGGGYSPLHF.

In this sample, this clonotype turned up many times. V is TRBV5-1 and J is TRBJ2-1; 10 nucleotides match TRBD2. The germline V gene has CDR1 SGHRS and CDR2 YFSETQ. J gave up 13 bases and V 2 bases, and 6 bases lay outside the gene matches. This CDR3 region has 13 residues. CDR3 protein: CASSLELAGNQFF. For the CDR3, the DNA is TGCGCCAGCAGCTTAGAACTAGCGGGAAATCAGTTCTTC.

This clonotype was detected ten times or more. V and J are TRBV29-1 and TRBJ2-1, with D possibly matching TRBD1 (5 bases). The CDR3 covers 12 residues. Germline V gene sequence: CDR1 SQVTM, CDR2 ANQGSEA. The V and J ends lost 3 bases and 3 bases respectively, with 6 bases between them. DNA for the CDR3: TGCAGCGTTGACAGGGACTACAATGAGCAGTTCTTC. Translating gives CSVDRDYNEQFF.

The chain couples TRBV29-1 to TRBJ2-5; 8 positions match TRBD1. V shed 3 bases and J 5 bases; nucleotides not matched to a gene: 5. This CDR3 region has 13 residues. Germline CDR1 and CDR2: SQVTM and ANQGSEA. In DNA form, the CDR3 reads TGCAGCGTTGAGGGGACAGGAGGGGAGACCCAGTACTTC. This encodes CSVEGTGGETQYF.

This clonotype has a handful of counts. This chain links TRBV5-1 with TRBJ2-6; D unresolved. The CDR3 loop spans 16 amino acids. Germline V lookup: CDR1 SGHRS, CDR2 YFSETQ. V was cut by 1 base and J by 4 bases, with 12 bases left in between. CDR3 region: CASSLSPLGGANVLTF. The CDR3, as DNA: TGCGCCAGCAGCTTGAGTCCTCTGGGGGGGGCCAACGTCCTGACTTTC.

V usage is TRBV30 and J usage is TRBJ2-1; possible D gene TRBD2, 6 bases. The ends were cut back, 8 bases at V and 3 bases at J, with 11 bases in the middle. Germline V gene lookup returns CDR1 GTSNPN and CDR2 SVGIG (reference sequence). The length of the CDR3 is 12 residues. The CDR3 reads CARGMGYNEQFF. The DNA for the CDR3 is TGTGCCCGGGGGATGGGCTACAATGAGCAGTTCTTC.

CDR3: CASSSDRVYGYTF. Written as DNA, the CDR3 is TGTGCCAGCAGCTCCGACAGAGTCTATGGCTACACCTTC. The gene calls are TRBV7-2 and TRBJ1-2, with D possibly TRBD1 on 5 matching bases. CDR1 and CDR2 (germline): SGHTA, FQGNSA. There are 13 residues in the CDR3. V was cut by 4 bases and J by 4 bases, with 10 bases left in between.

The chain carries TRBV6-5 and TRBJ1-2; D is unresolved. The CDR3 totals 12 residues. Germline V gene sequence: CDR1 MNHEY, CDR2 SVGAGI. The V end was cut by 10 bases, the J end by 3 bases, with 12 bases between. The DNA for the CDR3 is TGTGCCACCCAGGATACTTACTATGGCTACACCTTC. Encoded protein: CATQDTYYGYTF.

The rearrangement links TRBV11-1 to TRBJ2-5; 14 bases are shared with TRBD2. Trimming removed 5 bases from V and 2 bases from J; junction bases left unmatched: 16. Germline CDR1 is SGHAT and CDR2 is FQDESV (reference sequence). The CDR3 loop spans 20 amino acids. The CDR3 region is CASSPAGRTSGRTPQETQYF. DNA of the CDR3: TGTGCCAGCAGCCCCGCAGGGCGGACTAGCGGGAGGACCCCACAAGAGACCCAGTACTTC.

This clonotype was counted at least ten times. This chain uses TRBV27 with TRBJ1-1; no clear D gene. The V gene lost 7 bases and the J gene lost 7 bases, with 13 bases spanning the gap. The germline V gene has CDR1 MNHEY and CDR2 SMNVEV (reference sequence). CDR3 length: 12 residues. Here the CDR3 reads CASKEGQLEAFF. The CDR3 bases are TGTGCCAGCAAGGAAGGGCAACTTGAAGCTTTCTTT.

The chain's CDR3 is CSASPRGVGSPLHF. The CDR3 bases are TGCAGTGCTAGCCCCCGCGGGGTAGGGTCACCCCTCCACTTT. The J gene is TRBJ1-6, the V gene TRBV20-1; D gene ambiguous. Deletions cut 3 bases from V and 10 bases from J, with 16 bases between. This CDR3 comprises 14 residues. Germline-derived CDR1 and CDR2 are DFQATT and SNEGSKA (reference sequence).

This chain joins TRBV6-5 and TRBJ1-1; D ambiguous. The CDR3 is 13 residues long. Germline loops: CDR1 MNHEY, CDR2 SVGAGI. V gave up 2 bases and J gave up 3 bases, with 7 bases separating them. The CDR3, as DNA: TGTGCCAGCAGTTACACCCAATACACTGAAGCTTTCTTT. It translates to CASSYTQYTEAFF.